Below, 27 T cell receptor beta chains from the same sample are listed, as sequenced in a study of blood T cell repertoires in COVID-19. Generated by immunoSEQ multiplex PCR, the TCRdb table keeps only in-frame clones and is missing some. Of about 61,000 clones listed, 88% are singletons. Sample: peripheral blood. The origin of the receptors is a woman between 50 and 59 years old with active or convalescent COVID-19.

J is TRBJ1-2 and V is TRBV11-2; no definite D call. The germline V and J ends were trimmed by 5 bases and 0 bases, with 10 bases remaining between them. CDR3 length: 14 amino acids. The V gene's germline CDR1 is SGHAT and CDR2 FQNNGV. The CDR3 loop reads CASSPSFANYGYTF. CDR3 nucleotides: TGTGCCAGCAGCCCCTCGTTCGCTAACTATGGCTACACCTTC.

The rearrangement joins TRBV27 to TRBJ2-1; 14 bases map to TRBD2. V lost 1 base and J lost 2; bases outside the gene matches: 4. The germline gives CDR1 MNHEY, CDR2 SMNVEV (reference sequence). The CDR3 consists of 18 residues. CDR3 protein: CASSLWGTSGGAYNEQFF. CDR3 DNA: TGTGCCAGCAGTTTATGGGGGACTAGCGGGGGAGCCTACAATGAGCAGTTCTTC.

The chain is built from TRBV29-1 and TRBJ1-1; possible D gene TRBD1, 6 bases. Looked up from germline, CDR1 is SQVTM and CDR2 is ANQGSEA. CDR3 size: 11 residues. The ends were cut back, 8 bases at V and 1 base at J, with 8 bases in the middle. In nucleotides, the CDR3 is TGCAGCTCGGGACAGAACACTGAAGCTTTCTTT. This sequence encodes CSSGQNTEAFF.

The V and J genes are TRBV5-6 and TRBJ2-5; TRBD2 is a possible D gene (7 bases). The CDR3 totals 16 residues. The germline CDR1 and CDR2 sequences are SGHDT and YYEEEE. The V gene lost 0 bases and the J gene lost 5 bases, with 17 bases spanning the gap. The CDR3 here is CASSLAESGGGETQYF. CDR3 in DNA: TGTGCCAGCAGCTTGGCGGAATCGGGGGGCGGGGAGACCCAGTACTTC. Drawing the rest from reference TRBV5-6 and TRBJ2-5, the complete variable domain is DAGVTQSPTHLIKTRGQQVTLRCSPKSGHDTVSWYQQALGQGPQFIFQYYEEEERQRGNFPDRFSGHQFPNYSSELNVNALLLGDSALYLCASSLAESGGGETQYFGPGTRLLVL.

The chain uses TRBV7-3 and TRBJ2-1, with D hard to call. CDR1 and CDR2 from the germline V gene are SGHTA and FQGTGA. V lost 5 bases to trimming and J lost 10 bases, with 21 bases between them. The CDR3 has 15 residues. The CDR3 protein is CASSPTGGPVREQFF. DNA of the CDR3: TGTGCCAGCAGCCCCACCGGTGGGCCCGTACGGGAGCAGTTCTTC.

The table lists this clone with a few counts. This chain uses TRBV9 with TRBJ1-1; 7 bases map to TRBD1. This CDR3 is built from 14 residues. Germline V gene sequence: CDR1 SGDLS, CDR2 YYNGEE. Trimming at V came to 4 bases and at J to 4 bases, leaving 7 bases not matched to a gene. Written as DNA, the CDR3 is TGTGCCAGCAGCCTAGAAGCAGGGGGCACTGAAGCTTTCTTT. This sequence encodes CASSLEAGGTEAFF.

This sequence joins TRBV2 and TRBJ1-2; tentative D call: TRBD1 (6 bases). Germline loops: CDR1 SNHLY, CDR2 FYNNEI. The length of the CDR3 is 14 residues. Trimming stripped 4 bases from V and 2 bases from J, with 11 bases between. In nucleotides, the CDR3 is TGTGCCAGCAGTGCGGACAGACCCAACTATGGCTACACCTTC. Its translation is CASSADRPNYGYTF.

This clone appeared a few times. The gene calls are TRBV5-6 and TRBJ1-5; 7 positions agree with TRBD1. CDR3 size: 16 residues. Trimming at V came to 3 bases and at J to 7 bases, leaving 13 bases not matched to a gene. Germline V gene lookup returns CDR1 SGHDT and CDR2 YYEEEE. The CDR3 region is CASSSLGQSLSQPQHF. CDR3 sequence (DNA): TGTGCCAGCAGCTCCTTGGGACAGTCGTTAAGCCAGCCCCAGCATTTT.

V gene TRBV5-1 combines with J gene TRBJ2-1; 8 bases match TRBD2. V was pared by 3 bases and J by 7 bases, with 6 bases of the junction left unmatched. Germline lookup yields CDR1 SGHRS and CDR2 YFSETQ. The CDR3 length is 14 residues. The CDR3 DNA is TGCGCCAGCAGCTGGAGCGGCGGGGGGAATGAGCAGTTCTTC. The encoded protein is CASSWSGGGNEQFF.

V and J are TRBV28 and TRBJ2-7; the match to TRBD2 covers 7 bases. In germline, CDR1 is MDHEN, CDR2 SYDVKM. Losses at the gene ends were 4 bases for V and 5 bases for J; bases not matched to a gene: 11. The CDR3 is made up of 15 amino acids. The CDR3 reads CASSSSAGVLDEQYF. In DNA, the CDR3 is TGTGCCAGCAGTTCGTCGGCGGGAGTACTCGACGAGCAGTACTTC.

This rearrangement joins TRBV9 to TRBJ2-3; 7 nucleotides match TRBD1. The junction had 12 bases not matched to a gene; V was cut back by 3 bases and J by 2 bases. The CDR3 is made up of 17 amino acids. Germline lookup yields CDR1 SGDLS and CDR2 YYNGEE. For the CDR3, the DNA is TGTGCCAGCAGCGGCACCAAGACAGGGTCTAACACAGATACGCAGTATTTT. Translated, it gives CASSGTKTGSNTDTQYF.

The V call is TRBV27, the J call TRBJ2-1, with 12 bases matching TRBD2. Trimming removed 4 bases from V and 5 bases from J; junction bases left unmatched: 3. This CDR3 is built from 15 residues. Germline CDR1 and CDR2: MNHEY and SMNVEV (reference sequence). This CDR3 is CASSSTSGGHNEQFF. The CDR3 region has the DNA TGTGCCAGCAGTTCGACTAGCGGGGGTCACAATGAGCAGTTCTTC.

V and J are TRBV9 and TRBJ2-1; TRBD1 matches 9 bases. V trimming: 5 bases; J trimming: 2 bases; junction bases outside the gene matches: 5. The CDR3 is 15 amino acids. Germline assignment: CDR1 SGDLS and CDR2 YYNGEE. This chain's CDR3 is CASSTGTGTYNEQFF. For the CDR3, the DNA is TGTGCCAGCAGTACCGGGACAGGGACCTACAATGAGCAGTTCTTC.

V and J are TRBV5-1 and TRBJ2-1, with 9 positions matching TRBD2. V was pared by 2 bases and J by 0 bases, with 12 bases of the junction left unmatched. The CDR3 runs to 19 residues. Germline assignment: CDR1 SGHRS and CDR2 YFSETQ. Written as DNA, the CDR3 is TGCGCCAGCAGCTTTAGGGGGTGGGGACTAGCCGGCTCCTACAATGAGCAGTTCTTC. Protein sequence: CASSFRGWGLAGSYNEQFF.

The J gene is TRBJ2-7, the V gene TRBV7-8; the D is unclear. V lost 5 bases to trimming and J lost 4 bases, with 9 bases between them. The CDR3 is made up of 12 amino acids. The germline CDR1 and CDR2 sequences are SGHVS and FQNEAQ. CDR3 amino acids: CASSPSVYEQYF. The CDR3 bases are TGTGCCAGCAGCCCAAGCGTTTACGAGCAGTACTTC.

CDR3 in DNA: TGCAGCGTTGGTGGGGCCACCTACGAGCAGTACTTC. Encoded protein: CSVGGATYEQYF. This chain connects TRBV29-1 to TRBJ2-7; a possible D gene is TRBD1 (5 bases). This CDR3 has 12 amino acids. Germline CDR1 SQVTM, CDR2 ANQGSEA. Trimming stripped 4 bases from V and 2 bases from J, with 9 bases between.

V and J are TRBV9 and TRBJ2-5, with 7 bases lining up with TRBD1. The germline V gene encodes CDR1 SGDLS and CDR2 YYNGEE. With V trimmed by 0 bases and J by 2 bases, 4 bases remained unmatched. This CDR3 is built from 15 residues. The CDR3 DNA reads as TGTGCCAGCAGCGTAGAAGGGACAGTTCAAGAGACCCAGTACTTC. Translation gives CASSVEGTVQETQYF.

The genes are TRBV30 and TRBJ1-1; 8 nucleotides match TRBD1. The CDR3 covers 11 residues. Unmatched junction bases numbered 2, after V lost 5 bases and J lost 6 bases. CDR1 GTSNPN and CDR2 SVGIG come from the germline V gene (reference sequence). CDR3 residues: CAWGDRPEAFF. Written as DNA, the CDR3 is TGTGCCTGGGGGGACAGGCCTGAAGCTTTCTTT.

The genes are TRBV30 and TRBJ1-1; tentatively, D is TRBD1 (6 bases). Germline assignment: CDR1 GTSNPN and CDR2 SVGIG (reference sequence). The CDR3 extends over 12 amino acids. V was clipped by 3 bases and J by 11 bases, with 16 bases between them. As DNA, the CDR3 is TGTGCCTGGAGCACACAGGGTTTTTCGGCTTTCTTT. It translates to CAWSTQGFSAFF.

The chain has TRBV6-5 and TRBJ2-3; tentative D call: TRBD1 (5 bases). Germline CDR1 MNHEY, CDR2 SVGAGI. V was trimmed by 6 bases and J by 4 bases, leaving 11 bases between them. CDR3 length: 13 amino acids. CDR3 residues: CASRGSGPDTQYF. The CDR3 coding sequence is TGTGCCAGCAGAGGATCAGGGCCAGATACGCAGTATTTT.

The chain is built from TRBV2 and TRBJ2-7, with D perhaps matching TRBD1 (5 bases). The CDR3 is 15 amino acids. Germline CDR1 is SNHLY and CDR2 is FYNNEI. V lost 4 bases and J 0 bases, leaving 13 bases between the germline ends. The CDR3 DNA reads as TGTGCCAGCAGTGTACAGGCAGGCCTCTCCTACGAGCAGTACTTC. It is translated as CASSVQAGLSYEQYF.

This clone was seen a handful of times. J is TRBJ2-7 and V is TRBV27; D may be TRBD1 (5 bases). With 6 bases removed from V and 6 bases from J, the gap between germline ends came to 15 bases. The CDR3 totals 13 residues. Germline CDR1 is MNHEY and CDR2 is SMNVEV (reference sequence). CDR3 in DNA: TGTGCCAGCAGCCCTTCGCAGGGTGGCGAGCAGTACTTC. Translation: CASSPSQGGEQYF.

This sequence joins TRBV6-5 and TRBJ1-2, with a possible D match to TRBD1 (5 bases). The length of the CDR3 is 15 residues. In germline, CDR1 is MNHEY, CDR2 SVGAGI. Trimming pared 7 bases from V and 8 bases from J, leaving 23 bases between. The CDR3 spells CASTSAGRPELGYTF. CDR3 nucleotide sequence: TGTGCCAGCACCTCAGCAGGGCGACCGGAATTAGGCTACACCTTC.

The V gene is TRBV27, the J gene TRBJ2-7; D possibly corresponds to TRBD2 (6 bases). The CDR3 covers 16 residues. Trimming shortened V by 4 bases and J by 4 bases, and 20 bases separated the two germline ends. CDR1 is MNHEY and CDR2 is SMNVEV in the germline V gene (reference sequence). The CDR3 region has the DNA TGTGCCAGCAGTTCACACGGGGGTCGGGAGCTTTACGAGCAGTACTTC. Translating gives CASSSHGGRELYEQYF.

By proportion, this clone is medium-sized. J is TRBJ1-2 and V is TRBV7-9, with no clear D. The CDR3 sequence is 13 residues long. CDR1 and CDR2 (germline): SEHNR, FQNEAQ (reference sequence). Trimming took 3 bases from V and 7 from J, leaving 12 bases between them. The CDR3 loop reads CASSLIDDSGYTF. CDR3 nucleotide sequence: TGTGCCAGCAGCTTGATTGACGACTCTGGCTACACCTTC.

The chain links TRBV3-1 (or the pseudogene TRBV3-2) to TRBJ2-3; D possibly corresponds to TRBD2 (7 bases). Germline lookup yields CDR1 LGHDT and CDR2 YNNKEL (reference sequence). Trimming cost V 4 bases and J 4 bases, with 18 bases left between them. The CDR3 runs to 16 residues. Here the CDR3 reads CASSPYGGGRADTQYF. In DNA, the CDR3 is TGTGCCAGCAGCCCGTACGGGGGCGGGAGAGCAGATACGCAGTATTTT.

The rearrangement uses TRBV28 and TRBJ1-3; D unresolved. The CDR3 has 13 residues. Trimming removed 6 bases from V and 0 bases from J, with 6 bases in between. Germline CDR1 is MDHEN and CDR2 is SYDVKM. The CDR3 sequence: CASSDSSGNTIYF. The DNA for the CDR3 is TGTGCCAGCAGCGATAGCTCTGGAAACACCATATATTTT.